The 17 T cell receptor beta chains below come from one sample, sequenced in a study of CD8+CD57+ T cells in acquired aplastic anemia. Investigators profiled TCR beta VDJ and CDR3 from genomic DNA template. From the reads, TCRdb called clonotypes with MiXCR, one entry per CDR3 protein. This sample yields over 150,000 distinct CDR3 sequences, of which roughly half are seen a single time; about 16% belongs to the top ten. The sequenced sample was sorted CD4+, CD8+, or CD8+CD57+ T cells (not recorded which) from PBMCs. All receptors come from a human donor in good health, serving as a control.

In nucleotides, the CDR3 is TGTGCCAGCAGCTCCCTAGGGGGGAGGGAGACCCAGTACTTC. Protein sequence: CASSSLGGRETQYF. The chain joins TRBV7-2 to TRBJ2-5; D assignment may be TRBD1 or TRBD2 (6 bases each). Trimming stripped 4 bases from V and 5 bases from J, with 14 bases between. In germline, CDR1 is SGHTA, CDR2 FQGNSA. This CDR3 has 14 residues.

V and J are TRBV19 and TRBJ2-3; 11 positions agree with TRBD2. V was clipped by 7 bases and J by 9 bases; unmatched bases: 12. The CDR3 sequence is 15 residues long. CDR1 and CDR2 from the germline V gene are LNHDA and SQIVND (reference sequence). In DNA form, the CDR3 reads TGTGCCAGTACCAATAGCGGGAGGGGATACGGGACGCAGTATTTT. Encoded protein: CASTNSGRGYGTQYF. The complete variable domain, with remaining parts taken from reference TRBV19 and TRBJ2-3, reads DGGITQSPKYLFRKEGQNVTLSCEQNLNHDAMYWYRQDPGQGLRLIYYSQIVNDFQKGDIAEGYSVSREKKESFPLTVTSAQKNPTAFYLCASTNSGRGYGTQYFGPGTRLTVL.

This clonotype occurred many times. The chain links TRBV6-2 or TRBV6-3 to TRBJ2-5, with D perhaps matching TRBD2 (6 bases). The CDR3 is 14 residues long. Germline V gives CDR1 MNHEY, CDR2 SVGEGT. Trimming pared 5 bases from V and 3 bases from J, leaving 13 bases between. The CDR3: CASSAAGGEETQYF. The CDR3 DNA reads TGTGCCAGCAGTGCCGCTGGAGGGGAAGAGACCCAGTACTTC.

This clonotype appeared many times. The germline gene is not matched at one end of the junction; a read error may be the cause. The DNA of the CDR3 is TGTGCCAGCAGCTTAGACAGGAACTATGGCTACACCTTC. Translated, it gives CASSLDRNYGYTF. This sequence joins TRBV12-3 or TRBV12-4 and TRBJ1-2, with D possibly TRBD1 on 6 matching bases. The CDR3 totals 13 residues.

This clonotype was recorded many times. V usage is TRBV2 and J usage is TRBJ2-7; 7 nucleotides line up with TRBD1. The CDR3 is 12 amino acids. Germline V gene lookup returns CDR1 SNHLY and CDR2 FYNNEI. V shed 8 bases, J shed 2 bases, and the junction held 3 bases outside the gene matches. The CDR3 DNA reads TGTGCCAGCTCAGGGGGTCCCTACGAGCAGTACTTC. Its translation: CASSGGPYEQYF.

This clonotype showed up many times. V gene TRBV4-3 combines with J gene TRBJ1-6; 9 bases are shared with TRBD1. V lost 3 bases, J lost 13 bases, and 7 bases stayed unmatched. From germline, CDR1 is LGHNA and CDR2 YSLEER. The CDR3 is made up of 14 amino acids. This chain's CDR3 is CASSQDGQGRPLHF. CDR3 in DNA: TGCGCCAGCAGCCAGGACGGACAGGGGAGGCCCCTCCACTTT.

This chain uses TRBV19 with TRBJ2-2; TRBD1 agrees at 10 bases. This CDR3 has 15 amino acids. The germline V gene encodes CDR1 LNHDA and CDR2 SQIVND (reference sequence). Germline trimming cut 4 bases from V and 9 bases from J; bases unmatched to any gene: 8. This CDR3 reads CASSTGQGTGRELFF. The CDR3 region has the DNA TGTGCCAGTAGTACGGGACAGGGGACGGGAAGGGAGCTGTTTTTT.

This clonotype was observed many times. This rearrangement joins TRBV7-3 to TRBJ2-1, with 9 bases aligning to TRBD2. Germline V gene lookup returns CDR1 SGHTA and CDR2 FQGTGA. Trimming cost V 5 bases and J 5 bases; bases outside gene matches: 4. The CDR3 length is 14 residues. CDR3 in amino acids: CASSPGLANNEQFF. CDR3 nucleotides: TGTGCCAGCAGCCCGGGACTAGCCAACAATGAGCAGTTCTTC.

This clonotype was detected many times. This chain uses TRBV19 with TRBJ1-1; weak D call: TRBD1 (6 bases). V was pared by 1 base and J by 1 base, with 7 bases between. This CDR3 comprises 14 residues. CDR1 is LNHDA, CDR2 SQIVND, per germline (reference sequence). DNA of the CDR3: TGTGCCAGTAGTATAGGACAGGCGAACACTGAAGCTTTCTTT. This gives the protein CASSIGQANTEAFF.

Ten or more counts support this clonotype. The V gene is TRBV24-1, the J gene TRBJ2-2; possible D gene TRBD1, 7 bases. This CDR3 has 16 amino acids. V dropped 4 bases and J dropped 5 bases, with 16 bases sitting between them. Germline CDR1 KGHDR, CDR2 SFDVKD. The CDR3 nucleotides read TGTGCCACCAGTGAGGCAGGCAGGGGGAGGACCGGGGAGCTGTTTTTT. Translation gives CATSEAGRGRTGELFF.

Note on this clonotype: The CDR3 does not close with the conserved phenylalanine or tryptophan, likely indicating a read error. Because the CDR3's place on the DNA is in doubt, the DNA is left out and the CDR3 is given as listed by TCRdb. This chain uses TRBV11-1 with TRBJ2-5; whether TRBD2, the table's D call, matches the DNA was not checked. Inclusive of both ends, the CDR3 amounts to 16 amino acids. Germline values: CDR1 SGHAT, CDR2 FQDESV (reference sequence). This CDR3 is CASSSSGTQHGYTFGS.

As to this clonotype: The CDR3 end shows no conserved phenylalanine or tryptophan, and so a read error is likely. The gene calls are TRBV18 and TRBJ1-2, with unresolved D. This CDR3 contains 15 residues. CDR1 is KGHSH, CDR2 LQKENI, per germline. Trimming took off 0 bases at V and 3 bases at J, with 11 bases between the two ends. The CDR3 spells CASSPPGSSYYGYTL. CDR3 nucleotide sequence: TGTGCCAGCTCACCACCGGGCAGTTCCTACTATGGCTACACCCTC.

The V gene is TRBV19, the J gene TRBJ2-3; 8 nucleotides align to TRBD2. Looked up from germline, CDR1 is LNHDA and CDR2 is SQIVND (reference sequence). Trimming took 7 bases from V and 1 from J; bases not matched to a gene: 4. The CDR3 is made up of 14 amino acids. As DNA, the CDR3 is TGTGCCAGTACCCCGGGGGGGGGCACAGATACGCAGTATTTT. This sequence encodes CASTPGGGTDTQYF.

Details on this clonotype: This may stem from a read error, because a much larger clone lies one nucleotide away. The chain carries TRBV3-1 and TRBJ1-2; D gene unclear. V was trimmed by 1 base and J by 7 bases, leaving 19 bases between them. The CDR3 contains 16 residues. CDR1 and CDR2 from the germline V gene are LGHDT and YNNKEL (reference sequence). CDR3 sequence reads: CASSQGGASSAGGYTF. The CDR3 DNA reads TGTGCCAGCAGCCAAGGAGGTGCCAGTAGTGCGGGTGGCTACACCTTC.

This chain uses TRBV10-3 with TRBJ2-3, with TRBD2 identical over 13 bases. Germline values: CDR1 ENHRY, CDR2 SYGVKD. V shed 6 bases, J shed 4 bases, and the junction held 4 bases outside the gene matches. This CDR3 is 15 amino acids long. The CDR3 coding sequence is TGTGCCATCAGCATGACTAGCGGGGGGTCAGATACGCAGTATTTT. Translating it yields CAISMTSGGSDTQYF.

This clonotype was found many times. The V call is TRBV4-3, the J call TRBJ1-1; D may be TRBD1 (6 bases). CDR1 and CDR2 from the germline V gene are LGHNA and YSLEER. V was pared by 1 base and J by 0 bases, with 15 bases between. The CDR3 has 17 amino acids. CDR3 coding DNA: TGCGCCAGCAGCCAAGGGACACAGGGATTTTTGAACACTGAAGCTTTCTTT. This translates into CASSQGTQGFLNTEAFF.

In its sample, this clonotype was seen many times. The rearrangement links TRBV10-3 to TRBJ1-6; possible D gene TRBD1, 5 bases. Germline V CDR1 and CDR2: ENHRY, SYGVKD. Trimming stripped 6 bases from V and 9 bases from J, with 15 bases between. The CDR3 loop spans 14 amino acids. CDR3 sequence: CAIRETSGTSPLHF. The CDR3 nucleotides are TGTGCCATCAGGGAAACCTCAGGGACTTCACCCCTCCACTTT.